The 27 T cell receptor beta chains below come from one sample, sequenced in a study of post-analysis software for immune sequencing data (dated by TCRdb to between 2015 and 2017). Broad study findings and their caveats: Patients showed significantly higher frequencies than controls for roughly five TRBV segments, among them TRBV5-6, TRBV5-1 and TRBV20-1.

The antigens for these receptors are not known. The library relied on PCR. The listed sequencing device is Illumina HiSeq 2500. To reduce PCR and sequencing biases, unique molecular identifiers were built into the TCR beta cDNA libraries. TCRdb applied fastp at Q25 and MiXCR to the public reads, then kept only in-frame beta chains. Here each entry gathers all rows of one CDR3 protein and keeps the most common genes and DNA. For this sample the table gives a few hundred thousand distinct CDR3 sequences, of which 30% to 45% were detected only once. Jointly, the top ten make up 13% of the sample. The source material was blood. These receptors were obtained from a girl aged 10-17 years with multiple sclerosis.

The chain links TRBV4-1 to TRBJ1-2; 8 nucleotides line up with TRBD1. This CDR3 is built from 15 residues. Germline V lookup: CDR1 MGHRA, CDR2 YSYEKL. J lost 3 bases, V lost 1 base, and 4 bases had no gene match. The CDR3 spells CASSQAPTGDYGYTF. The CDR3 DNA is TGCGCCAGCAGCCAAGCACCGACAGGGGACTATGGCTACACCTTC.

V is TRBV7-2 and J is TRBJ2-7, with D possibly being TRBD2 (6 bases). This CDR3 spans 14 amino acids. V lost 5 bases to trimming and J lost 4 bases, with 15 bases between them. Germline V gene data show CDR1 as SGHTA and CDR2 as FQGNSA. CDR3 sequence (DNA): TGTGCCAGCAGCCCAACCGGGAGCCTATACGAGCAGTACTTC. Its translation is CASSPTGSLYEQYF. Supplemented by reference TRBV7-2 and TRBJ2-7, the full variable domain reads GAGVSQSPSNKVTEKGKDVELRCDPISGHTALYWYRQSLGQGLEFLIYFQGNSAPDKSGLPSDRFSAERTGGSVSTLTIQRTQQEDSAVYLCASSPTGSLYEQYFGPGTRLTVT.

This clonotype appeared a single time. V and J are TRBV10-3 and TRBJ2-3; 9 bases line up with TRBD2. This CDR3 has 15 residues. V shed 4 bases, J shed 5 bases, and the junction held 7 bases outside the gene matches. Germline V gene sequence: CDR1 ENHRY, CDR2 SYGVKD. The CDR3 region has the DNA TGTGCCATCAGTGGGACGGGACTAGCAGGAGATACGCAGTATTTT. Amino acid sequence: CAISGTGLAGDTQYF.

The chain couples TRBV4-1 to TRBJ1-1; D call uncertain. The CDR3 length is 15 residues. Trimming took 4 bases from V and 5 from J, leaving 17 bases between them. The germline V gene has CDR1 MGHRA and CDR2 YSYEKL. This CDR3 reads CASSRPRDRETEAFF. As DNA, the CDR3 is TGCGCCAGCAGCCGACCGAGAGACCGGGAGACTGAAGCTTTCTTT.

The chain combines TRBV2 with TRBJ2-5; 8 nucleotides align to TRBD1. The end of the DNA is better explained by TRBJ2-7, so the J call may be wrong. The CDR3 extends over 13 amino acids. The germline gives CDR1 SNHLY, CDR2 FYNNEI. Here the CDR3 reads CASSRQGLGEQYF. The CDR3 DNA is TGTGCCAGCAGCCGACAGGGGCTCGGCGAGCAGTACTTC.

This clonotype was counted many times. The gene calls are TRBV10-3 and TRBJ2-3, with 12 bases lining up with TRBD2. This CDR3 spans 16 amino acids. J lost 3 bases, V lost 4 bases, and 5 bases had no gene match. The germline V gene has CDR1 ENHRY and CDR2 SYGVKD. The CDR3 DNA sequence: TGTGCCATCAGTGCTAGGACTAGCGGGGATACAGATACGCAGTATTTT. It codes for CAISARTSGDTDTQYF.

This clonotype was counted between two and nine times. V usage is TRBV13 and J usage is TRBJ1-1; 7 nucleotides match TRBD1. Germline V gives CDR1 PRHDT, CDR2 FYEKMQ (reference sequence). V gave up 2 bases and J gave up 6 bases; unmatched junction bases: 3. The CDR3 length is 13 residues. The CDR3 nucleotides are TGTGCCAGCAGCTTACAGGGGGGTGCTGAAGCTTTCTTT. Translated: CASSLQGGAEAFF.

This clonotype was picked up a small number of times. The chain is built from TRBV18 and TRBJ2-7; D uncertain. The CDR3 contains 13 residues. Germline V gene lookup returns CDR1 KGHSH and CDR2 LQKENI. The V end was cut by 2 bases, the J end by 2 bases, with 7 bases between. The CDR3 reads CASSPDLTYEQYF. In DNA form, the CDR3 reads TGTGCCAGCTCACCAGACCTCACCTACGAGCAGTACTTC.

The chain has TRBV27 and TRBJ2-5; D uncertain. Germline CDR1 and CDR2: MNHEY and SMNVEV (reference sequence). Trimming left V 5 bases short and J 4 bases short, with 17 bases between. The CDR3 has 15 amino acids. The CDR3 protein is CASSQNGGLGETQYF. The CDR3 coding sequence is TGTGCCAGCAGTCAAAATGGTGGCCTGGGAGAGACCCAGTACTTC.

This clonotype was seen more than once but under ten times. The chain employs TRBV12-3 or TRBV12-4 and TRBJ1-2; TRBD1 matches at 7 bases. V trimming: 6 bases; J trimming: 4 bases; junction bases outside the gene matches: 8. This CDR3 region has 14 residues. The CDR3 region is CASSPTDRVYGYTF. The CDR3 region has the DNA TGTGCCAGCAGCCCTACCGACAGGGTCTATGGCTACACCTTC.

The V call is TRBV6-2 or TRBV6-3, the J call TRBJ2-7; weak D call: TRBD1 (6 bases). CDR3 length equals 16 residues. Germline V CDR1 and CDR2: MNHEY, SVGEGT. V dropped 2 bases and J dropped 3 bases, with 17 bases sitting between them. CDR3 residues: CASSYEDSTEGYEQYF. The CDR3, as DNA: TGTGCCAGCAGTTACGAGGACAGCACAGAGGGCTACGAGCAGTACTTC.

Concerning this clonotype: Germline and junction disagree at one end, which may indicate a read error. The CDR3 sequence is CSSSSGQGMTDTQYF. The CDR3 DNA reads as TGTTCCAGCAGCTCGGGACAGGGCATGACAGATACGCAGTATTTT. The gene calls are TRBV7-9 and TRBJ2-3; 9 bases line up with TRBD1. Germline lookup yields CDR1 SEHNR and CDR2 FQNEAQ (reference sequence). This CDR3 comprises 15 residues.

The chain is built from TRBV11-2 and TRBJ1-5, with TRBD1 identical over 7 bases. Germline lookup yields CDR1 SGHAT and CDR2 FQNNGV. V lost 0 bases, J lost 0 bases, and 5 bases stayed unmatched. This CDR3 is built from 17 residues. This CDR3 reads CASSLEGRTGSNQPQHF. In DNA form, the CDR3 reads TGTGCCAGCAGCTTAGAGGGCAGGACAGGTAGCAATCAGCCCCAGCATTTT.

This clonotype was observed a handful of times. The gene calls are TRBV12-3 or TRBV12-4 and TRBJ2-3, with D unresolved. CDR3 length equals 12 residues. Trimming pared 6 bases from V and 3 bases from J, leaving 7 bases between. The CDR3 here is CASSKITDTQYF. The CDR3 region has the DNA TGTGCCAGCAGCAAAATAACAGATACGCAGTATTTT.

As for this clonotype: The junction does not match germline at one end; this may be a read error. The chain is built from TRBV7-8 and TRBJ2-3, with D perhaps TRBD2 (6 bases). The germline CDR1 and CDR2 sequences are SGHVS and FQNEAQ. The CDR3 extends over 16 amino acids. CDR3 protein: CASSPMRGVKTDTRYF. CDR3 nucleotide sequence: TGTGCCAGCAGCCCTATGCGCGGGGTTAAAACAGATACGCGGTATTTT.

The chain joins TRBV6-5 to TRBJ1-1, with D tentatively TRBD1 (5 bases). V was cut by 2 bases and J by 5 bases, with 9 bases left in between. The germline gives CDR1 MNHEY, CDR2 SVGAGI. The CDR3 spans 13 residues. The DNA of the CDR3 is TGTGCCAGCAGTTACACCGGGGGGACTGAAGCTTTCTTT. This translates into CASSYTGGTEAFF.

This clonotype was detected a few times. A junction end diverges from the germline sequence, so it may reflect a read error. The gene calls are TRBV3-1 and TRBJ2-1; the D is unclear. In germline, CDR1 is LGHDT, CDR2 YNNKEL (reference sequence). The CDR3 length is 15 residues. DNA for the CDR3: TGTGCCAGCAGTCAAGCCCCTCGTTTGGACAATGAGCAGTTCTTC. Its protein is CASSQAPRLDNEQFF.

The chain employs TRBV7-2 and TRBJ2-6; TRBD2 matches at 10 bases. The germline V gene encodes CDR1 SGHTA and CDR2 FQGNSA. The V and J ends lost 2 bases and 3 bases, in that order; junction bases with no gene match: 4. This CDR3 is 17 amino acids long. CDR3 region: CASSLQGLADGANVLTF. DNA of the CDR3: TGTGCCAGCAGCTTACAAGGACTAGCGGATGGGGCCAACGTCCTGACTTTC.

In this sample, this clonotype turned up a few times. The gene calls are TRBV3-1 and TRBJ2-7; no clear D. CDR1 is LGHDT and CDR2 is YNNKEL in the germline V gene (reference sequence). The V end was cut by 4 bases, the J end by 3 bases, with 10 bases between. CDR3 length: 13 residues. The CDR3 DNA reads TGTGCCAGCAGCCTAAAACCTCACTACGAGCAGTACTTC. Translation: CASSLKPHYEQYF.

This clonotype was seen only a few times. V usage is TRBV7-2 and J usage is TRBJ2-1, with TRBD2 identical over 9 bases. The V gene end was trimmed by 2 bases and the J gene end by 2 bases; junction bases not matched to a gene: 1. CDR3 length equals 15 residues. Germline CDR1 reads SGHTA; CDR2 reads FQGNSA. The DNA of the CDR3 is TGTGCCAGCAGCTTAAGACTAGCGGCCTACAATGAGCAGTTCTTC. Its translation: CASSLRLAAYNEQFF.

The CDR3 loop reads CASSLLAGAHDPNEQFF. CDR3 coding DNA: TGTGCCAGCAGCCTCTTAGCGGGGGCCCACGACCCGAATGAGCAGTTCTTC. The chain uses TRBV7-3 and TRBJ2-1; 9 positions match TRBD2. Germline assignment: CDR1 SGHTA and CDR2 FQGTGA. The CDR3 spans 17 residues. V lost 5 bases, J lost 7 bases, and 15 bases stayed unmatched.

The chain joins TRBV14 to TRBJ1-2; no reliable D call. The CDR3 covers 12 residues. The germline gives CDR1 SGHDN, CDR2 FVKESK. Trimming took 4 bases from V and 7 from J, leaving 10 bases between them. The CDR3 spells CASSPGGPGYTF. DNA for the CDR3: TGTGCCAGCAGCCCTGGAGGCCCTGGCTACACCTTC.

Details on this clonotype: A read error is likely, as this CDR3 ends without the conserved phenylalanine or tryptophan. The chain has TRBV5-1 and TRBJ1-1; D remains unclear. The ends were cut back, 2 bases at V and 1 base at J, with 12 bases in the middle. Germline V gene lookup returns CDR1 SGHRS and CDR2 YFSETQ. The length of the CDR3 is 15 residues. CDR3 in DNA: TGCGCCAGCAGCTTCTTCCGGGTTGAGAACACTGAAGCTTTCCTT. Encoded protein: CASSFFRVENTEAFL.

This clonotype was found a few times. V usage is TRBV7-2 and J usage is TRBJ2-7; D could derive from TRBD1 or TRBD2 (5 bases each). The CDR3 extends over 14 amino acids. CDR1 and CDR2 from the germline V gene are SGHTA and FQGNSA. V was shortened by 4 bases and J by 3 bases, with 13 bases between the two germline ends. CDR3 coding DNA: TGTGCCAGCAGCTGGGACGGACTTAACTACGAGCAGTACTTC. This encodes CASSWDGLNYEQYF.

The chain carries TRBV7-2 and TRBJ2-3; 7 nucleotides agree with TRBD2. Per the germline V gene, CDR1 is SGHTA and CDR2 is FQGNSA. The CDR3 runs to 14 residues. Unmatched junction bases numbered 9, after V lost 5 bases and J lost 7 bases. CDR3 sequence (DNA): TGTGCCAGCAGCCCCGGGGGGTCTAATAATACGCAGTATTTT. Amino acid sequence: CASSPGGSNNTQYF.

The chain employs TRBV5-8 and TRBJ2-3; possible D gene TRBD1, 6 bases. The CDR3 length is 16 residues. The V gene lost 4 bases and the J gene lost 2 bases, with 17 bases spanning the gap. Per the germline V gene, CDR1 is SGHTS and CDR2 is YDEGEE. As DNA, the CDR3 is TGTGCCAGCAGCCACGCGACAGGCATCGTCACAGATACGCAGTATTTT. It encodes CASSHATGIVTDTQYF.

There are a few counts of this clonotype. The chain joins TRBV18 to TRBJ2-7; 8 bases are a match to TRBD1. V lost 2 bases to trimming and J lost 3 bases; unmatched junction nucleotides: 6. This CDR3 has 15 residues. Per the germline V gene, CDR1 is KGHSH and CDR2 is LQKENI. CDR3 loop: CASSPGGQGGYEQYF. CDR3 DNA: TGTGCCAGCTCACCAGGCGGACAGGGAGGCTACGAGCAGTACTTC.